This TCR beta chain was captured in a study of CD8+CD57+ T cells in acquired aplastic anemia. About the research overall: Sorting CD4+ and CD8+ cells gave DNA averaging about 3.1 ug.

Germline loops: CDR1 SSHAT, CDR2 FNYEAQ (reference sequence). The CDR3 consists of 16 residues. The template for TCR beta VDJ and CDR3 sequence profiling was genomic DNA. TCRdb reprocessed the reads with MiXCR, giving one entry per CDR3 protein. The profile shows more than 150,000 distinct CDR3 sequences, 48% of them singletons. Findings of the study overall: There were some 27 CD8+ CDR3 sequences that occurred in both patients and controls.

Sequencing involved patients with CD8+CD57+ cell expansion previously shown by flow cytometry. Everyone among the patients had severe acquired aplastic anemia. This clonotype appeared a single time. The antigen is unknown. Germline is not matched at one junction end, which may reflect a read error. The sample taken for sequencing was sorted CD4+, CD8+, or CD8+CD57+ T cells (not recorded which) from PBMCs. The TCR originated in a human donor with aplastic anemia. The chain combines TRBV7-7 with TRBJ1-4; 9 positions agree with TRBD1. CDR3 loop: CASSARGETGGEKLFF. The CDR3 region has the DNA TGTGCTAGCAGCGCCCGTGGGGAGACAGGGGGTGAAAAACTGTTTTTT.